Sequencing of this T cell receptor (beta chain) was carried out in a study of cytomegalovirus exposure and HLA in healthy donors. This clone came up a few times. Use of 60 Vbeta and 13 Jbeta primers characterized the PCR. Clones were read by immunoSEQ multiplex PCR, and TCRdb kept only the in-frame ones, dropping some. Among approximately 74,000 clones listed, less than 75% were seen once. The V end was cut by 3 bases, the J end by 5 bases, with 13 bases between. There are 14 residues in the CDR3. Germline V gene lookup returns CDR1 LNHDA and CDR2 SQIVND (reference sequence). The source of this sequence is a man aged 25 to 40 in good health and CMV-seropositive. Sample: PBMCs. This rearrangement joins TRBV19 to TRBJ1-1, with D perhaps matching TRBD1 (6 bases). CDR3 in amino acids: CASSMRGAGTEAFF. For the CDR3, the DNA is TGTGCCAGTAGTATGCGGGGGGCCGGAACTGAAGCTTTCTTT.